This T cell receptor (beta chain) derives from a study of OX40 agonist ivuxolimab in advanced cancers. Study summary: Ivuxolimab, an antibody that agonizes OX40 (CD134), was administered to the patients. The study gave patients intravenous ivuxolimab at 0.01 to 10 mg/kg every 2 weeks. Findings and limits, study-wide: CD4+ and CD8+ T cells in blood underwent clonal expansion by week 6 at 0.1 to 3.0 mg/kg.

Using immunoSEQ multiplex PCR, the repertoire was profiled, and TCRdb retains in-frame clones only, with some absent. The repertoire consists of some 74,000 clones, with 70% to 90% occurring once and the leading ten covering over 3%. Of note for this clone: Its target is not known.

The CDR3 spans 15 residues. The sample here was CD4+ or CD8+ T cells sorted from blood, taken in a trial of the OX40 agonist ivuxolimab. This chain joins TRBV21-1 and TRBJ2-7; the listed D gene, TRBD1, was not tested against the DNA. TRBV21-1 is flagged as a pseudogene. This TCR was recovered from an adult with an advanced solid tumor such as melanoma, head and neck, liver or kidney cancer. In nucleotides, the CDR3 is TGTGCCAGCAGCATCAGGGTACATCCCTCCTACGAGCAGTACTTC. Translated, it gives CASSIRVHPSYEQYF.